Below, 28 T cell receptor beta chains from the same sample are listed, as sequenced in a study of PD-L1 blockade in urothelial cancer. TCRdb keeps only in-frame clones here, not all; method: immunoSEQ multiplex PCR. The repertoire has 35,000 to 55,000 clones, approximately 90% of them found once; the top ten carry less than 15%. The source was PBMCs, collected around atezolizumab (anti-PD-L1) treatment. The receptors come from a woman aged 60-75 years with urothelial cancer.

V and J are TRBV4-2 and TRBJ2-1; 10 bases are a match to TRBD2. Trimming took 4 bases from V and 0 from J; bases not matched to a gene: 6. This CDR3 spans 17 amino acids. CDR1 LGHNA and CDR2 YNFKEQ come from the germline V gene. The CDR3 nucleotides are TGTGCCAGCAGCCGACCGAGCGGGGGGGCCTCCTACAATGAGCAGTTCTTC. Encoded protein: CASSRPSGGASYNEQFF.

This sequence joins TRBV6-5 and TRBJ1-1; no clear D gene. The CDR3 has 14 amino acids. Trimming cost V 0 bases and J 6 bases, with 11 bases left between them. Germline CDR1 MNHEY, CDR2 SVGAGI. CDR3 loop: CASSYSTPRAEAFF. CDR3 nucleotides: TGTGCCAGCAGTTACTCTACGCCTCGGGCTGAAGCTTTCTTT.

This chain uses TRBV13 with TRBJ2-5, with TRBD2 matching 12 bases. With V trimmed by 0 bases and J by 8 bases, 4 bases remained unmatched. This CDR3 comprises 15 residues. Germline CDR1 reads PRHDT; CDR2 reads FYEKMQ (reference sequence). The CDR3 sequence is CASSLGTSGSGTQYF. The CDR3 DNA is TGTGCCAGCAGCTTAGGGACTAGCGGGAGTGGAACCCAGTACTTC.

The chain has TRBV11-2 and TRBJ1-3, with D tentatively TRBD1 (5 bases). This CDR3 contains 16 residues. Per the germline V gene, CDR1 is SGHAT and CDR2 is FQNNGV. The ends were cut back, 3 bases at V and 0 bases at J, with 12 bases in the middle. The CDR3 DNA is TGTGCCAGCAGCTTTGCGGGGGGTGACTCTGGAAACACCATATATTTT. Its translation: CASSFAGGDSGNTIYF. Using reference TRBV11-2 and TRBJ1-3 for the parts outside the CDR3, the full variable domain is EAGVAQSPRYKIIEKRQSVAFWCNPISGHATLYWYQQILGQGPKLLIQFQNNGVVDDSQLPKDRFSAERLKGVDSTLKIQPAKLEDSAVYLCASSFAGGDSGNTIYFGEGSWLTVV.

As DNA, the CDR3 is TGTGCCAGCAGTTTTCGAGGGAACCCGGATACGCAGTATTTT. Translated: CASSFRGNPDTQYF. The V call is TRBV27, the J call TRBJ2-3; a weak D match, TRBD2 (5 bases). V was cut by 3 bases and J by 6 bases, with 13 bases left in between. The CDR3 covers 14 residues. Germline V gene data show CDR1 as MNHEY and CDR2 as SMNVEV (reference sequence).

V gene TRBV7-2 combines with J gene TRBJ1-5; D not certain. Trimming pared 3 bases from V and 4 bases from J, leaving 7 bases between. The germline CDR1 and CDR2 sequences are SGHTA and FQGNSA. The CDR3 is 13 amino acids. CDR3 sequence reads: CASSLGRNQPQHF. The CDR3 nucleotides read TGTGCCAGCAGCTTGGGCAGGAATCAGCCCCAGCATTTT.

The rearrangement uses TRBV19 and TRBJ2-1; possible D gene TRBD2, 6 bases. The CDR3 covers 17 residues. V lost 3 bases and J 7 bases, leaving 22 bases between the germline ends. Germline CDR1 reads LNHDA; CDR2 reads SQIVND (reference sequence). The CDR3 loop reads CASSIPFAGPRINEQFF. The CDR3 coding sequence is TGTGCCAGTAGTATCCCCTTTGCGGGGCCGAGGATTAATGAGCAGTTCTTC.

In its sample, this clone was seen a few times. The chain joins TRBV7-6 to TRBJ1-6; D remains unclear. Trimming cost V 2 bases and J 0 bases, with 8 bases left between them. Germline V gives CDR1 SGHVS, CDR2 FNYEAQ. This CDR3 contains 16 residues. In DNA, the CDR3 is TGTGCCAGCAGCTTATCGGGGAGCTCCTATAATTCACCCCTCCACTTT. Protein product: CASSLSGSSYNSPLHF.

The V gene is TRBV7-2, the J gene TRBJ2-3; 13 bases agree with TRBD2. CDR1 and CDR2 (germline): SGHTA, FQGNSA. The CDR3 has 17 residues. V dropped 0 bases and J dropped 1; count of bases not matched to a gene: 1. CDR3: CASSLAGTSGGTDTQYF. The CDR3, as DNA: TGTGCCAGCAGCTTAGCGGGGACTAGCGGGGGCACAGATACGCAGTATTTT.

In DNA form, the CDR3 reads TGTGCCAGCAGCTCGCGGACTAGCGGGGGGCCGAGCTCCTACAATGAGCAGTTCTTC. Translating gives CASSSRTSGGPSSYNEQFF. The chain employs TRBV5-6 and TRBJ2-1, with 14 positions matching TRBD2. The CDR3 covers 19 residues. Germline trimming cut 3 bases from V and 0 bases from J; bases unmatched to any gene: 8. Germline V gene sequence: CDR1 SGHDT, CDR2 YYEEEE.

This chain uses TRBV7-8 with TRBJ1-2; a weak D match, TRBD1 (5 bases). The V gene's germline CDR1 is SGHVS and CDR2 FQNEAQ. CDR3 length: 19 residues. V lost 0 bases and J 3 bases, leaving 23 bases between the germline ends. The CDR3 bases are TGTGCCAGCAGCTTAGCGAATATGGGGCGTTCTTATTCTGACTATGGCTACACCTTC. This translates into CASSLANMGRSYSDYGYTF.

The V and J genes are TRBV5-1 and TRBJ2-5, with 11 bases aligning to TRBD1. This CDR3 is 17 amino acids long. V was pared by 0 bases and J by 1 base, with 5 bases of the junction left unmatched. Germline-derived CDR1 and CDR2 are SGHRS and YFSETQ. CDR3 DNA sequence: TGCGCCAGCAGCTTGGGGACAGGGGGCGGTCGCCAAGAGACCCAGTACTTC. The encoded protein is CASSLGTGGGRQETQYF.

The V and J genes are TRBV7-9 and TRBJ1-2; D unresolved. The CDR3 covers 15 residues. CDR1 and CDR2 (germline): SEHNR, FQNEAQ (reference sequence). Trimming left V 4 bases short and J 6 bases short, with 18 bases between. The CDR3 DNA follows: TGTGCCAGCAGCTCCATTCAGGTACCTCTTCATGGCTACACCTTC. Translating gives CASSSIQVPLHGYTF.

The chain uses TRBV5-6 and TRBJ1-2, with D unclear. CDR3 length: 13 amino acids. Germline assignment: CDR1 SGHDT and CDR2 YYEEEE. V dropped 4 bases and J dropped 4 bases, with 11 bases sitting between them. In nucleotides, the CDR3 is TGTGCCAGCAGCCGCGACACTTCCTATGGCTACACCTTC. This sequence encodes CASSRDTSYGYTF.

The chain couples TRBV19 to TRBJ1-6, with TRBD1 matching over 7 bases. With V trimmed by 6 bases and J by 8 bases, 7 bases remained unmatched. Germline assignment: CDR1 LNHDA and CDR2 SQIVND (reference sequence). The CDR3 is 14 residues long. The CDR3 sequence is CASRVRDSDSPLHF. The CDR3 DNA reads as TGTGCCAGTAGGGTCCGGGACAGTGATTCACCCCTCCACTTT.

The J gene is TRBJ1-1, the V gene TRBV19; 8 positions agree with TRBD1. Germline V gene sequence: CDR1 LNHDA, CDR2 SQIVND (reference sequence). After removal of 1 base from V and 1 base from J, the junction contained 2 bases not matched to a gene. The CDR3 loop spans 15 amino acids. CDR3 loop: CASSIGGTGNTEAFF. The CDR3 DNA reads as TGTGCCAGTAGTATAGGGGGGACAGGGAACACTGAAGCTTTCTTT. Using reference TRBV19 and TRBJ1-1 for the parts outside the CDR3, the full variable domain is DGGITQSPKYLFRKEGQNVTLSCEQNLNHDAMYWYRQDPGQGLRLIYYSQIVNDFQKGDIAEGYSVSREKKESFPLTVTSAQKNPTAFYLCASSIGGTGNTEAFFGQGTRLTVV.

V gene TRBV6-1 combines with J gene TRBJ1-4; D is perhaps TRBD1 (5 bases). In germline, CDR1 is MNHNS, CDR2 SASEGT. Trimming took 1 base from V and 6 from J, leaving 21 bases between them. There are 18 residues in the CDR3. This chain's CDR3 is CASSEVTRPGLEYEKLFF. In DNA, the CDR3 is TGTGCCAGCAGTGAAGTTACCCGACCGGGACTGGAATATGAAAAACTGTTTTTT.

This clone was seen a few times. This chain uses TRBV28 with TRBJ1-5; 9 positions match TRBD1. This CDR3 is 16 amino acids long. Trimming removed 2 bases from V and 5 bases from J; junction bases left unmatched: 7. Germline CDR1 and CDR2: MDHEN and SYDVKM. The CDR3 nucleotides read TGTGCCAGCAGTTTAACAGGGGGCGCGCGGGATCAGCCCCAGCATTTT. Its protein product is CASSLTGGARDQPQHF.

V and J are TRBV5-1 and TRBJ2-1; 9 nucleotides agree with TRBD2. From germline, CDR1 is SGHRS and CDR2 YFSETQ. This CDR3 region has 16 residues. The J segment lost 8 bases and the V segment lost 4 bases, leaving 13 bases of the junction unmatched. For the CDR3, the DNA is TGCGCCAGCAGCGTACGACTAGCGGATGGGGGGGATGAGCAGTTCTTC. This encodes CASSVRLADGGDEQFF.

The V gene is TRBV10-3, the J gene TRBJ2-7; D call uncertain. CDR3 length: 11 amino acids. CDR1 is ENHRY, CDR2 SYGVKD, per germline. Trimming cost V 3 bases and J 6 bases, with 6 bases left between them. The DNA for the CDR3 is TGTGCCATCAGTGACATGAGCGAGCAGTACTTC. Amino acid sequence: CAISDMSEQYF.

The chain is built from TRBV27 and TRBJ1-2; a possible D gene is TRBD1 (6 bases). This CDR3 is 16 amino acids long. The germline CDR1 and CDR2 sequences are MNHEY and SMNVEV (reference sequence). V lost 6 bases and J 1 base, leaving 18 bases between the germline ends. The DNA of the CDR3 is TGTGCCAGCAGCCCGTCCCTTGGACAGCTTAACTATGGCTACACCTTC. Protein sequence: CASSPSLGQLNYGYTF.

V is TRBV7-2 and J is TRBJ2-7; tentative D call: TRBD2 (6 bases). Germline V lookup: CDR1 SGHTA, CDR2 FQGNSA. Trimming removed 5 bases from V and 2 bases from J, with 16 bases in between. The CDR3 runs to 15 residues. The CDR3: CASSPRSGSPYEQYF. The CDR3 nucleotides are TGTGCCAGCAGCCCCCGTAGCGGCTCCCCCTACGAGCAGTACTTC.

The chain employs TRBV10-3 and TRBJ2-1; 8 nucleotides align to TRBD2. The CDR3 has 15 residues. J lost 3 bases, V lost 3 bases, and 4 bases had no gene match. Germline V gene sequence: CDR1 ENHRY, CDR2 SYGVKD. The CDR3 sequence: CAISDGAGGYNEQFF. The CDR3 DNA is TGTGCCATCAGTGACGGTGCGGGAGGCTACAATGAGCAGTTCTTC.

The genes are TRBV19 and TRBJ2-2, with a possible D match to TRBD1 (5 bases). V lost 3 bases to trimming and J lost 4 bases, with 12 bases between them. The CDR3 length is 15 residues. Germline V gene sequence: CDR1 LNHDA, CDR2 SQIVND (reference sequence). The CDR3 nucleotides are TGTGCCAGTAGTATGCTAGGGGCGGTCACCGGGGAGCTGTTTTTT. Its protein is CASSMLGAVTGELFF.

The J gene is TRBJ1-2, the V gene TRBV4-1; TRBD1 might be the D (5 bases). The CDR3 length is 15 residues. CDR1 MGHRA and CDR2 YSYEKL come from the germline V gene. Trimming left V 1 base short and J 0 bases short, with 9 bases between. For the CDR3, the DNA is TGCGCCAGCAGCCAAGTCCAGGGTTCTAACTATGGCTACACCTTC. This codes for CASSQVQGSNYGYTF.

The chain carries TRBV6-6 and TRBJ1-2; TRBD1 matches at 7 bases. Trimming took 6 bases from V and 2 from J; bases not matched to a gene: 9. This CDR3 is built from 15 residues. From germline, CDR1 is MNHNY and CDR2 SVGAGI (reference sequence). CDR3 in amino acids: CASSPPDRVNYGYTF. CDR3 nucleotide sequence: TGTGCCAGCAGCCCTCCCGACAGGGTCAACTATGGCTACACCTTC.

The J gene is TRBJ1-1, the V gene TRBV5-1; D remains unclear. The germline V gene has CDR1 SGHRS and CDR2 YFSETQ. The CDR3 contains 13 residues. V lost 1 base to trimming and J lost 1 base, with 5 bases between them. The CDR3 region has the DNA TGCGCCAGCAGCTTGTTAGAGAACACTGAAGCTTTCTTT. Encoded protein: CASSLLENTEAFF.

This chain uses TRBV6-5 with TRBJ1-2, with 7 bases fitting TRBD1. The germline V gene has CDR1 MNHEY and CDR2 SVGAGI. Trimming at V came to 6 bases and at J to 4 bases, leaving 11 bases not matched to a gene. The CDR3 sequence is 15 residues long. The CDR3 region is CASSPIRDRTYGYTF. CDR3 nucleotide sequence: TGTGCCAGCAGCCCTATCCGGGACAGAACCTATGGCTACACCTTC.